The 28 T cell receptor beta chains reported below all come from one sample, sequenced in a study of cytomegalovirus exposure and HLA in healthy donors. The PCR ran on 60 Vbeta and 13 Jbeta primers. This table comes from immunoSEQ multiplex PCR, and its TCRdb copy is limited to in-frame clones, with some not included. This table has about 170,000 clones, roughly three quarters appearing once. The sample consisted of PBMCs. These receptors all stem from a woman between 50 and 59 years old in good health and CMV-seropositive.

V and J are TRBV29-1 and TRBJ2-5; TRBD1 aligns across 9 bases. J lost 5 bases, V lost 4 bases, and 8 bases had no gene match. CDR1 and CDR2 (germline): SQVTM, ANQGSEA. The CDR3 has 14 amino acids. CDR3 loop: CSVAPGQGTETQYF. The CDR3 DNA follows: TGCAGCGTTGCTCCGGGACAGGGTACGGAGACCCAGTACTTC.

The rearrangement uses TRBV30 and TRBJ1-4, with a possible D match to TRBD1 (5 bases). Germline CDR1 GTSNPN, CDR2 SVGIG (reference sequence). CDR3 length equals 13 residues. Trimming removed 2 bases at V and 10 bases at J, with 14 bases between. CDR3 protein: CAWSKETASKLFF. CDR3 nucleotides: TGTGCCTGGAGTAAAGAGACAGCTTCAAAACTGTTTTTT.

The sample holds a few counts of this clone. The chain combines TRBV30 with TRBJ2-7; tentative D call: TRBD2 (5 bases). Trimming pared 0 bases from V and 6 bases from J, leaving 9 bases between. In germline, CDR1 is GTSNPN, CDR2 SVGIG (reference sequence). The CDR3 contains 12 residues. CDR3 DNA sequence: TGTGCCTGGAGTGTAAGAGGGCTCGAGCAGTACTTC. Translating gives CAWSVRGLEQYF.

The chain joins TRBV4-1 to TRBJ2-7; 10 positions match TRBD1. V lost 0 bases, J lost 0 bases, and 11 bases stayed unmatched. The germline V gene has CDR1 MGHRA and CDR2 YSYEKL. CDR3 length: 19 residues. The CDR3 region has the DNA TGCGCCAGCAGCCAAGAGACCGGGACAGGGGAGATGAGCTCCTACGAGCAGTACTTC. It translates to CASSQETGTGEMSSYEQYF.

This clone was detected only once. V gene TRBV5-4 combines with J gene TRBJ1-1; D not resolved. CDR3 length: 15 amino acids. V lost 0 bases and J lost 3, with 12 bases in between. Germline V CDR1 and CDR2: SGHNT, YYREEE (reference sequence). The CDR3 here is CASSLVGRRDTEAFF. Here the CDR3 DNA reads TGTGCCAGCAGCTTGGTGGGCAGGAGGGACACTGAAGCTTTCTTT.

This chain uses TRBV5-1 with TRBJ1-6; maybe TRBD1 (5 bases). Germline V gene data show CDR1 as SGHRS and CDR2 as YFSETQ. Trimming left V 6 bases short and J 5 bases short, with 15 bases between. This CDR3 spans 15 amino acids. DNA of the CDR3: TGCGCCAGCACGCCGACAGTGGGGCATAATTCACCCCTCCACTTT. This encodes CASTPTVGHNSPLHF.

The table lists this clone with a few counts. The rearrangement links TRBV19 to TRBJ1-5, with D possibly matching TRBD1 (5 bases). V was shortened by 7 bases and J by 2 bases, with 15 bases between the two germline ends. CDR1 is LNHDA, CDR2 SQIVND, per germline (reference sequence). The CDR3 extends over 15 amino acids. The CDR3 here is CASNQAGKGNQPQHF. As DNA, the CDR3 is TGTGCCAGTAACCAGGCAGGGAAAGGCAATCAGCCCCAGCATTTT.

The rearrangement links TRBV6-6 to TRBJ1-3, with D possibly TRBD1 on 6 matching bases. CDR1 MNHNY and CDR2 SVGAGI come from the germline V gene (reference sequence). CDR3 length equals 15 residues. The germline V and J ends were trimmed by 8 bases and 0 bases, with 14 bases remaining between them. CDR3 amino acids: CASCLRTVSGNTIYF. The CDR3 DNA reads TGTGCCAGCTGTCTTCGGACAGTCTCTGGAAACACCATATATTTT.

This sequence joins TRBV25-1 and TRBJ1-4; D remains unclear. The V gene's germline CDR1 is MGHDK and CDR2 SYGVNS. CDR3 length: 14 residues. Trimming cost V 6 bases and J 4 bases, with 12 bases left between them. The chain's CDR3 is CASSRGGINEKLFF. The CDR3 nucleotides are TGTGCCAGCAGCAGAGGAGGGATTAATGAAAAACTGTTTTTT.

This chain connects TRBV18 to TRBJ1-1; TRBD1 aligns across 7 bases. V was clipped by 3 bases and J by 1 base; unmatched bases: 5. This CDR3 region has 15 residues. CDR1 and CDR2 (germline): KGHSH, LQKENI. This CDR3 is CASSPPTGRNTEAFF. CDR3 in DNA: TGTGCCAGCTCACCCCCGACAGGGCGGAACACTGAAGCTTTCTTT.

This clone has only a few counts. The chain employs TRBV5-6 and TRBJ2-3; 7 bases are a match to TRBD1. CDR1 is SGHDT, CDR2 YYEEEE, per germline. J gave up 0 bases and V 4 bases, and 8 bases lay outside the gene matches. The CDR3 totals 16 residues. The CDR3 here is CASSLAGTASTDTQYF. The CDR3 DNA is TGTGCCAGCAGCCTTGCTGGGACAGCTAGCACAGATACGCAGTATTTT.

Only a few counts were recorded for this clone. The gene calls are TRBV7-9 and TRBJ1-2; D may be TRBD1 (6 bases). From germline, CDR1 is SEHNR and CDR2 FQNEAQ (reference sequence). Trimming removed 4 bases at V and 6 bases at J, with 15 bases between. CDR3 size: 14 residues. CDR3 DNA sequence: TGTGCCAGCAGCTCGGGGGGCTTTGGGGATGGCTACACCTTC. It translates to CASSSGGFGDGYTF.

The chain employs TRBV5-1 and TRBJ2-7; the D is unclear. This CDR3 has 14 residues. Germline CDR1 and CDR2: SGHRS and YFSETQ. Trimming stripped 0 bases from V and 1 base from J, with 8 bases between. In nucleotides, the CDR3 is TGCGCCAGCAGCTTGGGTTCGTCTTCCTACGAGCAGTACTTC. Translated, it gives CASSLGSSSYEQYF.

This chain uses TRBV7-2 with TRBJ2-2, with D perhaps matching TRBD2 (6 bases). There are 13 residues in the CDR3. CDR1 is SGHTA and CDR2 is FQGNSA in the germline V gene. The CDR3 DNA sequence: TGTGCTGTGGAATGGAGGGCCACCGGGGAGCTGTTTTTT. Translation: CAVEWRATGELFF. The whole variable domain, filled in from reference TRBV7-2 and TRBJ2-2, reads GAGVSQSPSNKVTEKGKDVELRCDPISGHTALYWYRQSLGQGLEFLIYFQGNSAPDKSGLPSDRFSAERTGGSVSTLTIQRTQQEDSAVYLCAVEWRATGELFFGEGSRLTVL.

V usage is TRBV4-1 and J usage is TRBJ2-5; TRBD1 agrees at 9 bases. The germline V gene encodes CDR1 MGHRA and CDR2 YSYEKL. There are 15 residues in the CDR3. The junction had 8 bases not matched to a gene; V was cut back by 5 bases and J by 4 bases. The CDR3 region is CASSTRTGVRETQYF. The CDR3 nucleotides read TGCGCCAGCAGCACACGGACAGGGGTGAGAGAGACCCAGTACTTC.

The chain employs TRBV9 and TRBJ2-1; 9 bases match TRBD2. The CDR3 covers 16 residues. Unmatched junction bases numbered 13, after V lost 4 bases and J lost 8 bases. Per germline, CDR1 SGDLS and CDR2 YYNGEE. CDR3: CASSLDGGGVNDEQFF. The DNA of the CDR3 is TGTGCCAGCAGCCTTGATGGCGGGGGGGTCAACGATGAGCAGTTCTTC. The entire variable domain, with the rest obtained from reference TRBV9 and TRBJ2-1, is as follows: DSGVTQTPKHLITATGQRVTLRCSPRSGDLSVYWYQQSLDQGLQFLIQYYNGEERAKGNILERFSAQQFPDLHSELNLSSLELGDSALYFCASSLDGGGVNDEQFFGPGTRLTVL.

This chain links TRBV6-5 with TRBJ1-5; TRBD1 might be the D (5 bases). V lost 2 bases to trimming and J lost 3 bases, with 8 bases between them. Germline CDR1 MNHEY, CDR2 SVGAGI. CDR3 length: 14 residues. This CDR3 is CASSYRGINQPQHF. The CDR3 DNA follows: TGTGCCAGCAGTTACAGGGGAATCAATCAGCCCCAGCATTTT.

This sequence joins TRBV19 and TRBJ2-6, with D unclear. CDR1 and CDR2 from the germline V gene are LNHDA and SQIVND (reference sequence). V lost 5 bases, J lost 3 bases, and 8 bases lay in between. This CDR3 region has 14 residues. CDR3 amino acids: CASSANIGANVLTF. In DNA form, the CDR3 reads TGTGCCAGTAGTGCCAACATTGGGGCCAACGTCCTGACTTTC.

This chain uses TRBV30 with TRBJ1-2; 9 bases are a match to TRBD1. There are 16 residues in the CDR3. V dropped 2 bases and J dropped 8; count of bases not matched to a gene: 15. Germline-derived CDR1 and CDR2 are GTSNPN and SVGIG (reference sequence). The CDR3 spells CAWSIPFRDRVRGYTF. The CDR3, as DNA: TGTGCCTGGAGTATCCCATTCCGGGACAGGGTTAGAGGCTACACCTTC.

For the CDR3, the DNA is TGTGCCAGCAGCCTGTTCTCAATTAATGCAGCGGGGGGCGGCACAGATACGCAGTATTTT. Protein sequence: CASSLFSINAAGGGTDTQYF. The genes are TRBV27 and TRBJ2-3; 9 nucleotides match TRBD2. The CDR3 length is 20 residues. Germline V gives CDR1 MNHEY, CDR2 SMNVEV (reference sequence). V gave up 6 bases and J gave up 1 base; unmatched junction bases: 20.

The chain joins TRBV6-4 to TRBJ1-4; 7 nucleotides match TRBD1. Germline assignment: CDR1 MRHNA and CDR2 SNTAGT. V lost 0 bases, J lost 0 bases, and 10 bases stayed unmatched. The CDR3 contains 19 residues. Here the CDR3 DNA reads TGTGCCAGCAGTGACTCGCCAGGGGGACAACCAGCAACTAATGAAAAACTGTTTTTT. This sequence encodes CASSDSPGGQPATNEKLFF.

The V gene is TRBV4-1, the J gene TRBJ2-3, with TRBD2 matching over 9 bases. Germline V gene data show CDR1 as MGHRA and CDR2 as YSYEKL. J was trimmed by 4 bases and V by 2 bases; bases with no gene match: 13. The CDR3 loop spans 18 amino acids. This CDR3 reads CASSQSPSLAGVADTQYF. CDR3 bases: TGCGCCAGCAGCCAATCCCCATCTTTAGCGGGGGTGGCAGATACGCAGTATTTT.

The chain joins TRBV21-1 to TRBJ1-2; the table's D call, TRBD1, has no DNA check behind it. TRBV21-1 is reported as a pseudogene. CDR3 size: 14 residues. DNA for the CDR3: TGTGCCAGCAGCAAAGGGGCCGCTCCTTATGGCTACACCTTC. Its translation is CASSKGAAPYGYTF.

This clone was found once. The chain employs TRBV5-1 and TRBJ1-1; TRBD1 agrees at 10 bases. Germline CDR1 and CDR2: SGHRS and YFSETQ. The CDR3 loop spans 16 amino acids. J was trimmed by 1 base and V by 2 bases; bases with no gene match: 5. CDR3 loop: CASSLAGTGANTEAFF. CDR3 coding DNA: TGCGCCAGCAGCTTAGCCGGGACAGGGGCGAACACTGAAGCTTTCTTT.

This chain joins TRBV6-6 and TRBJ1-2, with 10 bases fitting TRBD1. Trimming at V came to 2 bases and at J to 6 bases, leaving 3 bases not matched to a gene. CDR1 is MNHNY and CDR2 is SVGAGI in the germline V gene (reference sequence). This CDR3 has 14 amino acids. The CDR3 loop is CASSYTDRGNGYTF. In DNA form, the CDR3 reads TGTGCCAGCAGTTACACGGACAGGGGGAATGGCTACACCTTC.

The table lists this clone with a few counts. The CDR3 DNA reads as TGTGCCAGCAGGACAGGTCAGGACTATGGCTACACCTTC. Translated, it gives CASRTGQDYGYTF. This chain uses TRBV10-3 with TRBJ1-2; TRBD1 matches at 7 bases. Trimming took 10 bases from V and 3 from J; bases not matched to a gene: 8. The germline CDR1 and CDR2 sequences are ENHRY and SYGVKD. The CDR3 totals 13 residues.

The genes are TRBV5-1 and TRBJ2-2, with D possibly matching TRBD1 (6 bases). Germline V gene lookup returns CDR1 SGHRS and CDR2 YFSETQ. The CDR3 is 16 residues long. V was cut by 0 bases and J by 5 bases, with 14 bases left in between. The CDR3 spells CASSLEGERGTGELFF. CDR3 coding DNA: TGCGCCAGCAGCTTGGAGGGGGAAAGGGGGACCGGGGAGCTGTTTTTT.

J is TRBJ1-4 and V is TRBV4-1; D is unresolved. The CDR3 is 13 residues long. The germline V gene encodes CDR1 MGHRA and CDR2 YSYEKL. V lost 3 bases and J lost 8, with 10 bases in between. Here the CDR3 DNA reads TGCGCCAGCAGCCACCTGGTACGGGAAAAACTGTTTTTT. It yields the protein CASSHLVREKLFF.